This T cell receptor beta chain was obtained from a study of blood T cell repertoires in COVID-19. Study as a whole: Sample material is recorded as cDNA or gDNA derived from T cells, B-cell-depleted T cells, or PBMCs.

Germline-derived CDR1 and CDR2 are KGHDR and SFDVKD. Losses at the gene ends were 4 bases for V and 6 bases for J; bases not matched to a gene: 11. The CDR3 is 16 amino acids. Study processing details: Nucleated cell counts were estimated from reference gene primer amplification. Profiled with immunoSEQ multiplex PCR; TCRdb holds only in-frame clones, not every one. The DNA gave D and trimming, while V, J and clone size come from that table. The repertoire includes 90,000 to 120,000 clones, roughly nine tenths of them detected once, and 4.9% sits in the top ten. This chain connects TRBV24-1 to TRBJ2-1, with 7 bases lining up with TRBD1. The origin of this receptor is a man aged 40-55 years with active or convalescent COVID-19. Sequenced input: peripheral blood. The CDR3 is CATSDRRDSQTNEQFF. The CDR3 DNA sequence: TGTGCCACCAGTGACCGCCGGGACAGTCAGACCAATGAGCAGTTCTTC.